This T cell receptor beta chain came from a study of blood T cell repertoires in COVID-19. Assay used: immunoSEQ multiplex PCR; TCRdb lists only in-frame clones, some missing. The data show about 420,000 clones, around nine tenths seen once. The CDR3 is made up of 17 amino acids. Trimming took 1 base from V and 1 from J, leaving 16 bases between them. The germline V gene has CDR1 SGHNT and CDR2 YYREEE (reference sequence). The genes are TRBV5-4 and TRBJ2-3; a possible D gene is TRBD2 (6 bases). The specimen sequenced was peripheral blood. This TCR derives from a man younger than 30 with COVID-19, enrolled during active disease. The CDR3 sequence is CASSLLDGGIGTDTQYF. In nucleotides, the CDR3 is TGTGCCAGCAGCTTGTTAGATGGGGGGATCGGCACAGATACGCAGTATTTT.